This T cell receptor (beta chain) was captured by sequencing in a study of vaccination effects on CD4 cells after COVID-19 (dated by TCRdb to 2021 to 2024). Turning to the overall study: Two doses of either the BNT162b2 or the mRNA-1273 mRNA SARS-CoV-2 vaccine were administered to participants. In two convalescent patients, pre-vaccine samples were collected 16 days and one week ahead of the first dose, 142 and 148 days after COVID-19 diagnosis. SARS-CoV-2 spike-specific CD4+ TCR repertoires from before and after mRNA vaccination were compared in COVID-19 convalescent patients and in infection-naive vaccine recipients. Altogether, around 9 COVID-19 convalescent patients and 4 SARS-CoV-2-naive healthy vaccine recipients made up the full study. Cultures from other donors in the study were sequenced using the Oncomine TCR Beta short-read assay on an Illumina iSeq 100.

Receptor amplification or capture employed the immunoSEQ multiplex PCR assay. DNA from the CD4+ T cells that had been cultured and isolated underwent TCR beta CDR3 sequencing. As for how the authors treated the data: The analysis removed non-productive TCR sequences, trimmed reads to the CDR3 region, and retained only CDR3s that were 7 or more amino acids long. Antigen-specific clonotypes were identified with the MANAFEST web app by comparing expansion in peptide wells against reference cultures. Positive clones required FDR<0.05 expansion versus reference and all other wells, odds ratio above 5, and frequency above 0.1% in two replicate wells. A clonotype was called cross-reactive if it was significantly expanded both in SARS-CoV-2 spike wells and in at least one common cold coronavirus spike condition. CDR3 similarity was assessed by Levenshtein distance using the stringdist R package, and unrooted trees were constructed with ape in R 3.6.1. TCRdb re-hosts the immuneACCESS table, in-frame sequences only. Its copies lack some clones; in the studies checked, an unresolved V gene accounts for under half of them, and the cause for the rest is not known. The D gene and trimming were derived from the DNA, and the V and J assignments and clone size from that table. For this sample there are approximately 31,000 clones; 72% appear just once. 28% of the sample lies in the top ten.

To identify antigen-specific CD4+ T cell clonotypes by their expansion, the ViraFEST assay first stimulated PBMC with viral peptide pools and then applied TCR sequencing. After around eleven days of culture, CD4+ T cells were isolated with the EasySep CD4+ T cell isolation kit. Convalescent patients had PCR-confirmed SARS-CoV-2 infection between March and December 2020, before Alpha, Beta and Delta variants emerged in the United States. About 2.2 million PBMC per well were cultured in IMDM with about 5.1% human AB serum, around 10 IU/ml IL-2 and gentamicin, plus 10 ug/ml peptides. On days 3 and 7, half of the culture medium was replaced with fresh IL-2-containing medium. Unless noted otherwise, every peptide stimulation condition was cultured in triplicate wells. Using Ficoll-Paque Plus gradient centrifugation, PBMC were separated from whole blood and then either used fresh or cryopreserved at -140C. The QIAamp micro DNA kit was used to extract genomic DNA from the cultured CD4+ T cells.

The CDR3 goes from the cysteine to the phenylalanine over 15 residues. The only DNA kept is the CDR3, 45 bases in frame from the first base. CDR1 is given as MNHEY and CDR2 as SVGEGT, both from the germline V gene. V gives up 5 bases and J gives up 2 bases, and the segment between their germline ends measures 13 bases. Comments on this clone: It lacks a known antigen. Base quality data are lacking; no much larger clone is found one base away.

What the work shows at the level of the full study, not this receptor alone: The study was limited by a small number of convalescent patients and lacked early post-infection timepoints. Among convalescent patients, the spike-reactive repertoire after vaccination was made up mainly of new vaccine-induced clones that were largely distinct from the clones induced by infection. Clones induced by infection and clones induced by vaccination both contracted markedly at late timepoints after vaccination, which fits with T cell responses waning over time.

Sequencing used CD4+ T cells from PBMCs cultured with a peptide pool, obtained before COVID-19 vaccination. The TCR sequence derives from a human donor who had a prior SARS-CoV-2 infection. The chain couples TRBV6-2 or TRBV6-3 to TRBJ1-3; the D gene is not confidently resolved. The DNA reads TGTGCCAGCAGTCGAGGACGGTCGGCTGGAAACACCATATATTTT. Its amino acids are CASSRGRSAGNTIYF.